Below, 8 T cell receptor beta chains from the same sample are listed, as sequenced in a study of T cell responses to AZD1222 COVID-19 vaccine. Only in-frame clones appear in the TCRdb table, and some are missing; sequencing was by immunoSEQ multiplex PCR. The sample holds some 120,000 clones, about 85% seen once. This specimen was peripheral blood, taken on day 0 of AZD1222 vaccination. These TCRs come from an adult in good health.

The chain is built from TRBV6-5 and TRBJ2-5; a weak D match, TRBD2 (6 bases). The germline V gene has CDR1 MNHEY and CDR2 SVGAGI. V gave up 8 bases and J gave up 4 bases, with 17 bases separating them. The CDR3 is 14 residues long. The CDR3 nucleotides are TGTGCCAGCGGCGCGGGACCCCTTGGAGAGACCCAGTACTTC. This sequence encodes CASGAGPLGETQYF.

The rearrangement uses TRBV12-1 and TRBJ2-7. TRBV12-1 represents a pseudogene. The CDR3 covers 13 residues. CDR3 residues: CASSSDTRYEQYF. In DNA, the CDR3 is TGTGCCAGCAGCTCAGATACGAGATACGAGCAGTACTTC.

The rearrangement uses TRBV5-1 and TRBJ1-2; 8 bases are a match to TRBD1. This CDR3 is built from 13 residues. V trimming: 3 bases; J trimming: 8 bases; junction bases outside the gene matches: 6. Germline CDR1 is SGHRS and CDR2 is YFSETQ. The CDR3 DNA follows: TGCGCCAGCAGCTCGCAGGGGGCGGAAGGCTACACCTTC. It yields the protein CASSSQGAEGYTF.

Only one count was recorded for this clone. CDR3 loop: CASSSTSGEFYEQYF. DNA for the CDR3: TGTGCCAGCAGCTCCACTAGCGGGGAATTCTACGAGCAGTACTTC. V and J are TRBV11-1 and TRBJ2-7; TRBD2 agrees at 10 bases. The J segment lost 3 bases and the V segment lost 4 bases, leaving 6 bases of the junction unmatched. Germline CDR1 SGHAT, CDR2 FQDESV (reference sequence). The CDR3 is made up of 15 amino acids.

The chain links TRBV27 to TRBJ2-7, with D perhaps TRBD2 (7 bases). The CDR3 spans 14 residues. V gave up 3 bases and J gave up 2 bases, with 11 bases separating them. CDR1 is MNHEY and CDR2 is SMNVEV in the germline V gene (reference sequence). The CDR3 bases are TGTGCCAGCAGTTTGAGGGGGGGGCCCTACGAGCAGTACTTC. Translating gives CASSLRGGPYEQYF.

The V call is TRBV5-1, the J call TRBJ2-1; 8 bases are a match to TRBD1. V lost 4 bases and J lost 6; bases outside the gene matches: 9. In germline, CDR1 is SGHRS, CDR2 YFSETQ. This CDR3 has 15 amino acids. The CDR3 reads CASSPGGEATNEQFF. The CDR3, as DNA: TGCGCCAGCAGCCCAGGGGGCGAAGCGACCAATGAGCAGTTCTTC. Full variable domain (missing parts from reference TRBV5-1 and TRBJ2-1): KAGVTQTPRYLIKTRGQQVTLSCSPISGHRSVSWYQQTPGQGLQFLFEYFSETQRNKGNFPGRFSGRQFSNSRSEMNVSTLELGDSALYLCASSPGGEATNEQFFGPGTRLTVL.

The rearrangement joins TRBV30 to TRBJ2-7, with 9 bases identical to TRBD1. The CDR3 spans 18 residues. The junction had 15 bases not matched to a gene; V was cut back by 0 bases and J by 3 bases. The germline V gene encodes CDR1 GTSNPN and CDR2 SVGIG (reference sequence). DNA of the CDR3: TGTGCCTGGAGTGTAGGGACAGGGAAATTCGGGGATATCTACGAGCAGTACTTC. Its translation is CAWSVGTGKFGDIYEQYF.

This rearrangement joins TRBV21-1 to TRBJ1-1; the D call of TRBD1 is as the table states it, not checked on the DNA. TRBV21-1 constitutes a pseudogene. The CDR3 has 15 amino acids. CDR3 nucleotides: TGTGCCAGCAGCACTGGCTTACGCCCTAACACTGAAGCTTTCTTT. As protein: CASSTGLRPNTEAFF.